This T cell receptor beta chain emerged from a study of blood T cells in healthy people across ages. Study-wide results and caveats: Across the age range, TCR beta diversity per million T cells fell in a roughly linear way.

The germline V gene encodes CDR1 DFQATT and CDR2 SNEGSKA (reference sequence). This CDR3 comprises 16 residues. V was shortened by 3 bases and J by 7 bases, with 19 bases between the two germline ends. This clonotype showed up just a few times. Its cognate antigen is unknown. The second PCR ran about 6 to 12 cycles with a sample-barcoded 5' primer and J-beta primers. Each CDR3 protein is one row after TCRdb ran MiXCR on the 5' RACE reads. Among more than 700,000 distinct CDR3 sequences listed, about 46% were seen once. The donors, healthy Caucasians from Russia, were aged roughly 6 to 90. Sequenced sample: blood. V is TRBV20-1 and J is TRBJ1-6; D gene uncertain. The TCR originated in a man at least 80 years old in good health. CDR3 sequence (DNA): TGCAGTGCTAGCGGCAACTCTCCGGTGGGGAATTCACCCCTCCACTTT. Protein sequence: CSASGNSPVGNSPLHF.